These 18 T cell receptor beta chains were all obtained from the same sample, sequenced in a study of T cells in Graves' hyperthyroidism and ophthalmopathy. Amplification yielded TCR beta CDR3 regions, with RNA transcripts as the source. With the HTBI primer set, the TCR CDR3 went through a first round of RT-PCR. TCRdb itself ran the multiplex PCR reads through MiXCR, one entry per CDR3 protein. Here the sample spans fewer than 700,000 distinct CDR3 sequences, roughly 18% being singletons. The sequencing input was blood. These receptors were collected from a woman between 18 and 30 years old with Graves' ophthalmopathy.

On this clonotype: Its ends do not fully match the called genes, so a read error is possible. The chain employs TRBV4-1 and TRBJ1-6; D is ambiguous. CDR1 MGHRA and CDR2 YSYEKL come from the germline V gene. This CDR3 spans 17 amino acids. The CDR3 region has the DNA TGTGCCAGCAGCCCTTTCGGATCGAGCTCCTATAATTCACCCCTCCACTTT. It specifies CASSPFGSSSYNSPLHF.

The J gene is TRBJ2-2, the V gene TRBV7-9; 8 bases align to TRBD2. The J segment lost 0 bases and the V segment lost 5 bases, leaving 5 bases of the junction unmatched. CDR1 SEHNR and CDR2 FQNEAQ come from the germline V gene (reference sequence). This CDR3 comprises 16 residues. The CDR3 coding sequence is TGTGCCAGCAGCAAGCCGGGACTAGCGAACACCGGGGAGCTGTTTTTT. It encodes CASSKPGLANTGELFF.

This clonotype was counted many times. This sequence joins TRBV15 and TRBJ1-4, with 7 nucleotides matching TRBD1. The germline CDR1 and CDR2 sequences are LNHNV and YYDKDF (reference sequence). Losses at the gene ends were 4 bases for V and 7 bases for J; bases not matched to a gene: 12. The CDR3 consists of 16 residues. The CDR3 DNA follows: TGTGCCACCAGCAAACTAAAGGGACAGTCCGCTGAAAAACTGTTTTTT. Its translation: CATSKLKGQSAEKLFF.

J is TRBJ2-5 and V is TRBV4-2, with D possibly called TRBD1 or TRBD2 (5 bases each). The CDR3 contains 16 residues. The germline V and J ends were trimmed by 1 base and 4 bases, with 16 bases remaining between them. The germline CDR1 and CDR2 sequences are LGHNA and YNFKEQ. The CDR3 is CASSQVGAPGRETQYF. The DNA of the CDR3 is TGTGCCAGCAGCCAAGTCGGAGCACCGGGACGAGAGACCCAGTACTTC.

Many counts were recorded for this clonotype. The chain employs TRBV7-9 and TRBJ1-6; 9 bases line up with TRBD1. Germline CDR1 SEHNR, CDR2 FQNEAQ (reference sequence). CDR3 size: 17 residues. The V and J ends lost 1 base and 8 bases, in that order; junction bases with no gene match: 9. The CDR3 loop is CASSLDRGTGHHSPLHF. CDR3 nucleotide sequence: TGTGCCAGCAGCTTAGATAGAGGGACAGGGCATCATTCACCCCTCCACTTT.

This clonotype was counted at least ten times. The CDR3 region has the DNA TGTGCCACCAGCCCAAGGGGGAGGAATTCACCCCTCCACTTT. Its translation: CATSPRGRNSPLHF. This chain joins TRBV24-1 and TRBJ1-6, with D possibly being TRBD1 (6 bases). The ends were cut back, 7 bases at V and 7 bases at J, with 13 bases in the middle. Germline V gene sequence: CDR1 KGHDR, CDR2 SFDVKD. The CDR3 length is 14 residues.

This clonotype was detected a few times. The chain joins TRBV28 to TRBJ1-5; a possible D gene is TRBD1 (5 bases). Trimming pared 5 bases from V and 6 bases from J, leaving 20 bases between. The CDR3 is 16 amino acids. The germline gives CDR1 MDHEN, CDR2 SYDVKM. The CDR3 spells CASSPLQSRESQPQHF. CDR3 nucleotides: TGTGCCAGCAGTCCCCTCCAGAGCAGGGAGAGTCAGCCCCAGCATTTT.

This clonotype was detected ten times or more. This chain connects TRBV20-1 to TRBJ2-4; 8 bases fit TRBD1. There are 13 residues in the CDR3. Germline V gene lookup returns CDR1 DFQATT and CDR2 SNEGSKA (reference sequence). Germline trimming cut 3 bases from V and 8 bases from J; bases unmatched to any gene: 6. The chain's CDR3 is CSASRTGLDIQYF. CDR3 coding DNA: TGCAGTGCTAGCCGGACAGGGTTAGACATTCAGTACTTC.

The chain combines TRBV7-2 with TRBJ2-1, with D perhaps TRBD1 or TRBD2 (5 bases each). Trimming shortened V by 2 bases and J by 8 bases, and 13 bases separated the two germline ends. Germline CDR1 reads SGHTA; CDR2 reads FQGNSA. The length of the CDR3 is 14 residues. CDR3 DNA: TGTGCCAGCAGCTTACCGGGACCCGGGGATGAGCAGTTCTTC. It is translated as CASSLPGPGDEQFF.

Ten or more counts support this clonotype. The V and J genes are TRBV12-3 or TRBV12-4 and TRBJ1-5, with D maybe TRBD1 (5 bases). The length of the CDR3 is 17 residues. Trimming removed 5 bases from V and 0 bases from J, with 17 bases in between. In nucleotides, the CDR3 is TGTGCCAGCAGTCCGCCCGGGGGAAAATATAGCAATCAGCCCCAGCATTTT. This codes for CASSPPGGKYSNQPQHF.

As to this clonotype: Since the CDR3 does not end with the conserved phenylalanine or tryptophan, this likely comes from a read error. The chain's CDR3 is CASSLNRQLNTGELFS. Here the CDR3 DNA reads TGCGCCAGCAGCTTAAATCGGCAATTAAACACCGGGGAGCTGTTTTCT. This chain joins TRBV5-1 and TRBJ2-2; unclear D gene. Germline V gene data show CDR1 as SGHRS and CDR2 as YFSETQ. The CDR3 sequence is 16 residues long. The V and J ends lost 2 bases and 2 bases respectively, with 13 bases between them.

Comment on this clonotype: A much larger clonotype is one base distant, so this may be a read error. The chain links TRBV6-1 to TRBJ2-7; D is uncertain. The J call may be wrong; the DNA end is better matched by TRBJ2-1. The length of the CDR3 is 15 residues. CDR1 is MNHNS and CDR2 is SASEGT in the germline V gene. The CDR3 bases are TGTGCCAGCAGAGAAGAGAATTCCCCCCTCTACGAGCAGTTCTTC. Its protein product is CASREENSPLYEQFF.

In its sample, this clonotype was seen a few times. The gene calls are TRBV30 and TRBJ2-1; 10 bases align to TRBD2. V lost 0 bases and J lost 8; bases outside the gene matches: 10. CDR3 length equals 16 residues. Germline loops: CDR1 GTSNPN, CDR2 SVGIG (reference sequence). CDR3 protein: CAWSVLGLAGAYEQFF. The DNA of the CDR3 is TGTGCCTGGAGTGTACTAGGGCTAGCGGGAGCTTATGAGCAGTTCTTC.

Concerning this clonotype itself: A much larger clone differs from this one at a single base, so this may be a read error. The V call is TRBV7-8, the J call TRBJ1-2; weak D call: TRBD1 (6 bases). V was trimmed by 1 base and J by 9 bases, leaving 18 bases between them. Germline CDR1 SGHVS, CDR2 FQNEAQ. The CDR3 sequence is 15 residues long. CDR3 sequence reads: CASSLEPDSMISYTF. In DNA, the CDR3 is TGTGCCAGCAGCTTAGAACCGGACAGTATGATAAGCTACACCTTC.

This clonotype came up a few times. The chain is built from TRBV4-1 and TRBJ2-4; TRBD2 matches at 14 bases. After removal of 1 base from V and 5 bases from J, the junction contained 7 bases not matched to a gene. The CDR3 has 18 amino acids. Germline V gene lookup returns CDR1 MGHRA and CDR2 YSYEKL. The CDR3 spells CASSQGGLAGVSQNIQYF. The CDR3 DNA sequence: TGCGCCAGCAGCCAAGGGGGACTAGCGGGAGTTTCTCAAAACATTCAGTACTTC.

A remark on this clonotype: This may come from a read error, since a much larger clone is one base off. The chain has TRBV7-9 and TRBJ2-3; D is unclear. Trimming shortened V by 1 base and J by 0 bases, and 11 bases separated the two germline ends. Germline assignment: CDR1 SEHNR and CDR2 FQNEAQ (reference sequence). The CDR3 extends over 16 amino acids. The CDR3: CASSLVPGPSTDTQYF. CDR3 DNA sequence: TGTGCCAGCAGCTTAGTTCCAGGCCCGAGCACAGATACGCAGTATTTT. The variable domain in full, with the rest retrieved from reference TRBV7-9 and TRBJ2-3, is DTGVSQNPRHKITKRGQNVTFRCDPISEHNRLYWYRQTLGQGPEFLTYFQNEAQLEKSRLLSDRFSAERPKGSFSTLEIQRTEQGDSAMYLCASSLVPGPSTDTQYFGPGTRLTVL.

This clonotype has at least ten counts. The chain recombines TRBV3-1 with TRBJ2-3, with D uncertain. Trimming pared 1 base from V and 1 base from J, leaving 9 bases between. Per germline, CDR1 LGHDT and CDR2 YNNKEL (reference sequence). The CDR3 is made up of 15 amino acids. CDR3: CASSQGILGTDTQYF. CDR3 nucleotides: TGTGCCAGCAGCCAAGGAATACTCGGCACAGATACGCAGTATTTT.

This clonotype was seen more than once but under ten times. This chain links TRBV6-2 or TRBV6-3 with TRBJ2-2; 8 bases are shared with TRBD1. The V gene end was trimmed by 6 bases and the J gene end by 6 bases; junction bases not matched to a gene: 3. The V gene's germline CDR1 is MNHEY and CDR2 SVGEGT. The CDR3 spans 13 residues. CDR3 amino acids: CASSDRGAGELFF. CDR3 nucleotide sequence: TGTGCCAGCAGCGACAGGGGAGCCGGGGAGCTGTTTTTT.